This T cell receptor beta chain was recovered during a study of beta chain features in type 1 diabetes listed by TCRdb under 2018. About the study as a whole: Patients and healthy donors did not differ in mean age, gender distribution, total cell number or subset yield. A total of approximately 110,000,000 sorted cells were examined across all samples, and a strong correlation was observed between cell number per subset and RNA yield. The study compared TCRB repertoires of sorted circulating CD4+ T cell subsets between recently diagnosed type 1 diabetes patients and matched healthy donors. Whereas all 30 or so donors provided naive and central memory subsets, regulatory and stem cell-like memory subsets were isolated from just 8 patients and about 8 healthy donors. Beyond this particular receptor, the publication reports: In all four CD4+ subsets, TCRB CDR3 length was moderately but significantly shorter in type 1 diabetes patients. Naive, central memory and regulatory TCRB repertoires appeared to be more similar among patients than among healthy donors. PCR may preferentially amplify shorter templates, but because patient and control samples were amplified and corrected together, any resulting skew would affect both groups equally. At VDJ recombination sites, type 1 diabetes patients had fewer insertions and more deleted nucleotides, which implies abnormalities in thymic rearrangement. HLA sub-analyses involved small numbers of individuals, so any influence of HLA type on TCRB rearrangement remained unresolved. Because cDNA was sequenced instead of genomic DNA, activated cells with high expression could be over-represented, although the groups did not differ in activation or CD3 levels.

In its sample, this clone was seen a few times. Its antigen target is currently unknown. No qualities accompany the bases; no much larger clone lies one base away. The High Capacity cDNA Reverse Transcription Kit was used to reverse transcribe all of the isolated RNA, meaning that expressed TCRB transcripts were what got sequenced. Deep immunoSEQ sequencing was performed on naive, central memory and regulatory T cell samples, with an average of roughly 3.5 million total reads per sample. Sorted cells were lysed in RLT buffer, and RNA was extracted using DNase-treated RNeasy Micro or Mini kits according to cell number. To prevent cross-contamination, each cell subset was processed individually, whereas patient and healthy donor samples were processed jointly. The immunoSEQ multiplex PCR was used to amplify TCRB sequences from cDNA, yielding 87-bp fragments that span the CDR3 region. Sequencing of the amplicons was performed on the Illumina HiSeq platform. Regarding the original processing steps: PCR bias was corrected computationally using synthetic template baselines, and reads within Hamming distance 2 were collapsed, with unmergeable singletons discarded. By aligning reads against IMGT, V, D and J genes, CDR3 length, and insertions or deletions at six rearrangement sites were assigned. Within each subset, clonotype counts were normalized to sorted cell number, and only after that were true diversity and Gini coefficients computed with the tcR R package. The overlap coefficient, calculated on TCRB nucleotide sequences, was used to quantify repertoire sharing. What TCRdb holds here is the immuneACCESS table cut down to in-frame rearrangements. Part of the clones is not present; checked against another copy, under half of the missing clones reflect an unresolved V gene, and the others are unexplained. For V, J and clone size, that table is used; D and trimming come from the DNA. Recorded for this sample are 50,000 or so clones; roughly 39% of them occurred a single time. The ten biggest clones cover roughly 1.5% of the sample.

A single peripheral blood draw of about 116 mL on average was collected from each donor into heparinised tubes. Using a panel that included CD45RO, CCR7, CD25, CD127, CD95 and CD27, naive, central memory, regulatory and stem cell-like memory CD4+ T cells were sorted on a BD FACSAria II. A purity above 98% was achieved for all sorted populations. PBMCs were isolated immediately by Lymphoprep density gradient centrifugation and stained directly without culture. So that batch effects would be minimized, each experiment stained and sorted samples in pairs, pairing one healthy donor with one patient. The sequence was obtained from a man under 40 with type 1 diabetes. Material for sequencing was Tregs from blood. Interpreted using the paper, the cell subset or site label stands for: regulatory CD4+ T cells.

The DNA sequence follows: TGTGCCACCAGGCCCCAGGGGAACACAGATACGCAGTATTTT. Translated, this is CATRPQGNTDTQYF. The chain uses TRBV15 and TRBJ2-3; TRBD1 is a weak D gene call, 6 bases matching. Deletion took 6 bases off V and 2 bases off J, with a span of 12 bases between the germline ends. The CDR3 numbers 14 residues from cysteine through phenylalanine. Only the CDR3 region is kept as DNA, spanning 42 bases read in frame from base 1. CDR1 and CDR2, looked up from the germline V gene (reference sequence), are LNHNV and YYDKDF.